Below are 2 T cell receptor beta chains sequenced from a single sample in a study of response to subunit inactivated influenza vaccine. TCRdb analysed the RT-PCR reads with MiXCR anew, one entry per CDR3 protein. The repertoire consists of fewer than 200,000 distinct CDR3 sequences, with about a tenth occurring once and the leading ten covering under 13%. Sample: non-naive T cells sorted from PBMCs, taken on the day of vaccination. These receptors all stem from a man aged 45-65 years who received an inactivated influenza vaccine.

Only a few counts were recorded for this clonotype. The genes are TRBV6-5 and TRBJ2-7; 7 bases line up with TRBD1. Trimming took 2 bases from V and 3 from J; bases not matched to a gene: 4. The CDR3 covers 14 residues. Germline values: CDR1 MNHEY, CDR2 SVGAGI. CDR3 amino acids: CASSYRTGNYEQYF. In DNA, the CDR3 is TGTGCCAGCAGTTACCGGACAGGCAACTACGAGCAGTACTTC.

This clonotype was recorded many times. The V and J genes are TRBV12-3 or TRBV12-4 and TRBJ1-6; no firm D call. The CDR3 has 13 amino acids. Trimming took off 5 bases at V and 7 bases at J, with 9 bases between the two ends. CDR3: CASSKQENSPLHF. The CDR3 region has the DNA TGTGCCAGCAGTAAGCAGGAGAATTCACCCCTCCACTTT.